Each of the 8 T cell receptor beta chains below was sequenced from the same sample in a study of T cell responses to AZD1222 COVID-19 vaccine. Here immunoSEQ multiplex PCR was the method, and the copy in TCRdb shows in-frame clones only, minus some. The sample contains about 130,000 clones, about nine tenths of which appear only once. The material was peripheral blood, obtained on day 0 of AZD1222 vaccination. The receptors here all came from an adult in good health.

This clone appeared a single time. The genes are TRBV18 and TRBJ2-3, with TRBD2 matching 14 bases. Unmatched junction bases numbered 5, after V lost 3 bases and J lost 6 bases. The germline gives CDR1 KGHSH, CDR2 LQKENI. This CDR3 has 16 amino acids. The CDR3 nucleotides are TGTGCCAGCTCACCGACTAGCGGGGGGGCCTCGGATACGCAGTATTTT. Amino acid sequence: CASSPTSGGASDTQYF.

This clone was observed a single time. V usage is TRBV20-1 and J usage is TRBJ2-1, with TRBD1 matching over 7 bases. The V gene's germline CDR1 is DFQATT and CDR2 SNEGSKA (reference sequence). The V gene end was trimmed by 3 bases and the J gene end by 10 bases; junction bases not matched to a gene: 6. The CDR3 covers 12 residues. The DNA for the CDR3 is TGCAGTGCTAGTCCACAGGGGTACGAGCAGTTCTTC. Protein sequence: CSASPQGYEQFF.

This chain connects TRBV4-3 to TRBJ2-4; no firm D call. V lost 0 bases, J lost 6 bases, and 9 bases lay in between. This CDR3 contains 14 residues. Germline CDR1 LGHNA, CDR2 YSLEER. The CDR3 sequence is CASSQDHVGNIQYF. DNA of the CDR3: TGCGCCAGCAGCCAAGATCACGTTGGAAACATTCAGTACTTC.

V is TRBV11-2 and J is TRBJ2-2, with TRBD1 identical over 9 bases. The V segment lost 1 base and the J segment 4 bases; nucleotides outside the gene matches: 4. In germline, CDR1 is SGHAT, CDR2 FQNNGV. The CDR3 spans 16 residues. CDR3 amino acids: CASSLGTGEATGELFF. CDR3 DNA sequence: TGTGCCAGCAGCTTAGGGACAGGGGAGGCCACCGGGGAGCTGTTTTTT.

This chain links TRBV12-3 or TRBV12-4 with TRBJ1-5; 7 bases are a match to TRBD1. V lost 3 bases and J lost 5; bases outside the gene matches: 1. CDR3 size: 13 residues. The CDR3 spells CASSFTGDQPQHF. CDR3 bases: TGTGCCAGCAGTTTCACAGGGGATCAGCCCCAGCATTTT.

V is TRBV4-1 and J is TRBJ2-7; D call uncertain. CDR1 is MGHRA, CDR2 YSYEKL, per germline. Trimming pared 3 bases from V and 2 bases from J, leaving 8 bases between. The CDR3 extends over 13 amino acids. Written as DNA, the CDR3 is TGCGCCAGCAGCCAGTTTACAGCCTACGAGCAGTACTTC. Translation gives CASSQFTAYEQYF.

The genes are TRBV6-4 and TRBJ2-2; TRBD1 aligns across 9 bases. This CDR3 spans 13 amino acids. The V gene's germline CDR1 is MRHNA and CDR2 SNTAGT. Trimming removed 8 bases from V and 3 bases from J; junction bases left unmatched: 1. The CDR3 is CASRDRDTGELFF. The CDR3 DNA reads TGTGCCAGCCGGGACAGGGACACCGGGGAGCTGTTTTTT.

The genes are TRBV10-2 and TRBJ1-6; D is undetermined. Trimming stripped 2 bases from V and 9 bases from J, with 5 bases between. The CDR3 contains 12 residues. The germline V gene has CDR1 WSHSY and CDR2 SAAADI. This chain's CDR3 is CASSEAGSPLHF. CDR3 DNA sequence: TGCGCCAGCAGTGAGGCAGGTTCACCCCTCCACTTT.